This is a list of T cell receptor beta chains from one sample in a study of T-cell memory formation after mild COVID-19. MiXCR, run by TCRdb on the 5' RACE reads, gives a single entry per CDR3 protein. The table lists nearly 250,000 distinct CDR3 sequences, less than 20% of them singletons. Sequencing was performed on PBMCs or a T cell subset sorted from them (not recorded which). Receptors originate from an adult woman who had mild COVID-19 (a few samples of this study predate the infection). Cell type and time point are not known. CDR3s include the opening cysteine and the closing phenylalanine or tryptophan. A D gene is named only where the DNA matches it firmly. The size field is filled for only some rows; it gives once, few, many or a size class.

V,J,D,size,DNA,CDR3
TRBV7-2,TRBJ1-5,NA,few,TGTGCCAGCAGCTTAGTACACGGCAGCAATCAGCCCCAGCATTTT,CASSLVHGSNQPQHF
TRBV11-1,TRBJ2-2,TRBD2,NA,TGTGCCAGCAGCCCGGGACTAGCGGGGGGAGCCGGGGAGCTGTTTTTT,CASSPGLAGGAGELFF
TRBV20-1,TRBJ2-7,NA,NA,TGCAGTGCCCCGAGGAGCCGAGGGGGCTACGAGCAGTACTTC,CSAPRSRGGYEQYF
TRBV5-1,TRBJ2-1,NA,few,TGCGCCAGCAGGCCGAAGACTAGCTCCTACAATGAGCAGTTCTTC,CASRPKTSSYNEQFF
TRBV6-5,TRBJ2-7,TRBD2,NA,TGTGCCAGCAGTTACGCCCCCCTAGCGGGTAGCGAGCAGTACTTC,CASSYAPLAGSEQYF
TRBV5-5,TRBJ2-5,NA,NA,TGTGCCAGCAGCTTCGGCAGGGAAGAGACCCAGTACTTC,CASSFGREETQYF
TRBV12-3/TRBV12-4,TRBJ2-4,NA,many,TGTGCCAGCAGTAGCCGATCTGCTGGGGACATTCAGTACTTC,CASSSRSAGDIQYF
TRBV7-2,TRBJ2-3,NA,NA,TGTGCCAGCAGGAACCTGGGAGATACGCAGTATTTT,CASRNLGDTQYF
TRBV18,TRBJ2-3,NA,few,TGTGCCAGCTCACCCCCGCCGGGGGATACGCAGTATTTT,CASSPPPGDTQYF
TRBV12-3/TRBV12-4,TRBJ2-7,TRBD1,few,TGTGCCAGCAGGACAGGGGGCCGGTCCTACGAGCAGTACTTC,CASRTGGRSYEQYF
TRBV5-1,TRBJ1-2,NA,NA,TGCGCCAGCAGCTTGGGGGGAAGCGCGTCGCAGTCCAAGGATGGCTACACCTTC,CASSLGGSASQSKDGYTF
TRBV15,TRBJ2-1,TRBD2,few,TGTGCCACCAGCAGCGAACTTATCCCCGGGACTAGCGGGGATCGGTTCTCCTACAATGAGCAGTTCTTC,CATSSELIPGTSGDRFSYNEQFF
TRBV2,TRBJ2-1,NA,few,TGTGCCAGCTGGGGGCTAAGGGGAAATAATGAGCAGTTCTTC,CASWGLRGNNEQFF
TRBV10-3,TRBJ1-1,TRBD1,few,TGTGCCATCAGTTCAAGACAGGGGGCTGTGGCTTTCTTT,CAISSRQGAVAFF
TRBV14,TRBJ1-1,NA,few,TGTGCCATCCACGGTAGGGCTTTCTTT,CAIHGRAFF
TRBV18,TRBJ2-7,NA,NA,TGTGCCAGCTCACCTAGCCAGGGGCATGTTGAGCAGTACTTC,CASSPSQGHVEQYF
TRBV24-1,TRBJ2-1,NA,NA,TGTGCCACCAGTGATGTCTCCCCGAATGAGCAGTTCTTC,CATSDVSPNEQFF
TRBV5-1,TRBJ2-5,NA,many,TGCGCCAGCAGCTGGGACCAAGAGACCCAGTACTTC,CASSWDQETQYF
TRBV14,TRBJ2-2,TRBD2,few,TGTGCCAGCAGCACGACTAGCGGAGTTAACACCGGGGAGCTGTTTTTT,CASSTTSGVNTGELFF
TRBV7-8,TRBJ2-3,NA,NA,TGTGCCAGCAGCTTACAGGGGACTCCGGATACGCAGTATTTT,CASSLQGTPDTQYF
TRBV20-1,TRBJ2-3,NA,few,TGCAGTGCTAGCGTAAGAGATACGCAGTATTTT,CSASVRDTQYF
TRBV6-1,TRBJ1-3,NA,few,TGTGCCAGCAAGGTCAGCTCTGGAAACACCATATATTTT,CASKVSSGNTIYF
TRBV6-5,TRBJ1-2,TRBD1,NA,TGTGCCAGCAGTTACGCCCCGGGACAGGGTTACGTTGGCTACACCTTC,CASSYAPGQGYVGYTF
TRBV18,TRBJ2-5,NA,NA,TGTGCCAGCTCACCGTTTCCGGGAGCTCAACAAGAGACCCAGTACTTC,CASSPFPGAQQETQYF
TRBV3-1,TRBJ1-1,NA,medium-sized,TGTGCAAGTCGGGGAGGGACTGAAGCTTTCTTT,CASRGGTEAFF
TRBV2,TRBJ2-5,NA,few,TGTGCCAGCAATCCTAATCCGACAGGCTGGCAAGAGACCCAGTACTTC,CASNPNPTGWQETQYF
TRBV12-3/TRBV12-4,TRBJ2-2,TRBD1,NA,TGTGCCAGCAGTTTATGGACAGGGATGGGCCGGGAGCTGTTTTTT,CASSLWTGMGRELFF
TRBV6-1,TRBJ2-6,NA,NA,TGTGCCTACCGACCCGAAGGCACTGGGGCCAACGTCCTGACTTTC,CAYRPEGTGANVLTF
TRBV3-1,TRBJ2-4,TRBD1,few,TGTGCCAGCAGCCTAACGACAGGGAGCACAAACATTCAGTACTTC,CASSLTTGSTNIQYF
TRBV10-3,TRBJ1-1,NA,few,TGTGCCGCAGATCCCGGAGATGGCACTGAAGCTTTCTTT,CAADPGDGTEAFF
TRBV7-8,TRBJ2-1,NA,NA,TGTGCCAGCAGCTTAAGAGAGGGTCTCTACAATGAGCAGTTCTTC,CASSLREGLYNEQFF
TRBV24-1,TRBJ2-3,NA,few,TGTGCCACCAGTGCCCCGGGCCTCCTGACCAAGCGGGATACGCAGTATTTT,CATSAPGLLTKRDTQYF
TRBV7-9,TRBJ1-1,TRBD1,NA,TGTGCCAGCAGCCGTGGGGACAGTTTGGAAACTTTCTTT,CASSRGDSLETFF
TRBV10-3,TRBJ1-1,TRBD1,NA,TGTGCCATCAGTGGTCCGGGACAGGGACAGAACACTGAAGCTTTCTTT,CAISGPGQGQNTEAFF
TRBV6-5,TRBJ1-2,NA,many,TGTGCCAGCAGAAGAACCCCACAGGGTACCCCTTTTGATGGCTACACCTTC,CASRRTPQGTPFDGYTF
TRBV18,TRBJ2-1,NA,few,TGTGCCAGCTCACCAGTAATTTCAGGGCCCGGCGGCAATGAGCAGTTCTTC,CASSPVISGPGGNEQFF
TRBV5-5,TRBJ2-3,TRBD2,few,TGTGCCAGCAGCTTGGGGGGTTCGGGACTACTAAGCACAGATACGCAGTATTTT,CASSLGGSGLLSTDTQYF
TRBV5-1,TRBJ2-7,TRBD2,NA,TGCGCCAGCAGCTTGGGCGGGGGGGCCGTCCTCGAGCAGTACTTC,CASSLGGGAVLEQYF
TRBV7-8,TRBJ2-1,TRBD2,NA,TGTGCCAGCAGCGCACATGGGGCTAGCGGGGGCCGGGATGAGCAGTTCTTC,CASSAHGASGGRDEQFF
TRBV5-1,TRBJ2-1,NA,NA,TGCGCCAGCAGCTTAGGCCGAGGTAGGAATGAGCAGTTCTTC,CASSLGRGRNEQFF
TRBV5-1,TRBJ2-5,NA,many,TGTGCCAGCAGCTTAGGATATCAAGAGACCCAGTACTTC,CASSLGYQETQYF
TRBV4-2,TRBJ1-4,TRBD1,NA,TGTGCCAGCAGCCAAGAATTGGTCGATTCTTTCAGGGGGAATGAAAAACTGTTTTTT,CASSQELVDSFRGNEKLFF
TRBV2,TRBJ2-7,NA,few,TGTGCCAGCAGTGAGAGGAGGGGGGGCTCCTACGAGCAGTACTTC,CASSERRGGSYEQYF
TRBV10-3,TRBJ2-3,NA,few,TGTGCCATCAGCGGAAGAGGGGATACGCAGTATTTT,CAISGRGDTQYF
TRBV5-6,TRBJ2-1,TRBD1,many,TGTGCCAGCAGCCCGGGACAGTGGTACAATGAGCAGTTCTTC,CASSPGQWYNEQFF
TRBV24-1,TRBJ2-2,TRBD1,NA,TGTGCCACCGATTCCGGGACAGGGCATACCGGGGAGCTGTTTTTT,CATDSGTGHTGELFF
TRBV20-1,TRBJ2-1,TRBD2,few,TGCAGTGCTCACAAGGGGACTAGCGGGAGGAATGAGCAGTTCTTC,CSAHKGTSGRNEQFF
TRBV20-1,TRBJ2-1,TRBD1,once,TGCAGTGCGGAGGGACAGGGTGCGTACAATGAGCAGTTCTTC,CSAEGQGAYNEQFF
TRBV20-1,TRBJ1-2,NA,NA,TGCAGCCTGGGGGCCCAAAATCGGGGCTATGGCTACACCTTC,CSLGAQNRGYGYTF
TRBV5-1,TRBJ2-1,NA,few,TGCGCCAGCAGTCTATCCGGGCCCGCGGTAGGCTACAATGAGCAGTTCTTC,CASSLSGPAVGYNEQFF
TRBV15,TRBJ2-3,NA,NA,TGTGCCACCAGCAGAGGAGGACTCACAGATACGCAGTATTTT,CATSRGGLTDTQYF
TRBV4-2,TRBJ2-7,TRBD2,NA,TGTGCCAGCAGCCAAGATAGGAGGGCTAGCGGGGGGAGTACTTCGGGGGAGCAGTACTTC,CASSQDRRASGGSTSGEQYF
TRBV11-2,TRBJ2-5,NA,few,TGTGCCAGCAGCGGAATGGTCCTCCAAGAGACCCAGTACTTC,CASSGMVLQETQYF